This T cell receptor (beta chain) was sequenced during a study of T cells in Graves' hyperthyroidism and ophthalmopathy (dated by TCRdb to about 2019). About the full investigation: Peripheral blood was collected at initial diagnosis, before any treatment. TCR Vbeta CDR3 sequencing of around 130 peripheral blood samples (roughly 43 ophthalmopathy, about 80 hyperthyroidism and roughly 17 progressor patients) is reported in the paper. Following sampling, methimazole starting at 30 mg daily was given to hyperthyroidism patients, and high-dose intravenous methylprednisolone was given to ophthalmopathy patients. The study also compared thyroid tissue and blood T-cell repertoires from more than five Graves' hyperthyroidism patients. Whether ophthalmopathy could be predicted prospectively was tested in an independent validation cohort made up of roughly 19 hyperthyroidism patients plus 17 patients who later progressed to ophthalmopathy. For training and testing, the 100 or so patients in the discovery cohort were randomly divided in a 7:3 ratio. A discovery cohort of about a hundred patients, about 40 with Graves' ophthalmopathy and approximately 55 with stable Graves' hyperthyroidism, was used to find distinguishing TCR V-J signatures. General findings and caveats noted by the study authors: In validation, the model predicted progression to ophthalmopathy a median of around 6.5 months before onset, with about 64% sensitivity and 72.22% specificity. A 13 V-J signature model separated ophthalmopathy from stable hyperthyroidism, with just over 85% sensitivity and roughly 81% specificity in cross-validation and 80%/75% in testing. Blood samples also contained most of the expanded thyroid clonotypes (frequency above 0.001), which suggests that blood repertoires may reflect thyroid immune responses. Sample size was not statistically predetermined, and blinding of investigators to group allocation was not performed.

Stable Graves' hyperthyroidism was defined as no progression to ophthalmopathy during 18 months of follow-up. Hyperthyroidism patients were newly diagnosed, had a disease duration of under 2 months, and were aged 18 to 65 years. Any patient with an uncontrolled infection, another autoimmune disease, pregnancy or lactation was excluded. Clinical symptoms, serum thyroxine and TRAb, thyroid ultrasound, and orbital computed tomography formed the basis for the diagnoses. Ficoll-Paque density gradient centrifugation was used to isolate PBMCs from 8 to 10 ml of fresh peripheral blood. Total RNA was extracted with Trizol reagent, and quality was checked on an Agilent 2100 Bioanalyzer. The TCR beta CDR3 regions were amplified from RNA transcripts. The TCR CDR3 was subjected to a first round of RT-PCR using the HTBI primer set and the Qiagen OneStep RT-PCR kit. A second multiplex PCR round built the libraries, followed by size selection and purification. The libraries were sequenced on an Illumina HiSeq2000 using paired-end 100 bp reads. Concerning the study's data processing: Raw data were processed with SOAPnuke, discarding reads with adapters, uncalled bases, mean Phred below 15, or no exact constant-primer or identifier match. High-quality paired reads were merged using COPE v1.2.5, and each unique nucleotide sequence was defined as a clonotype. Clonotypes were aligned to IMGT TRBV, TRBD and TRBJ reference segments using MiTCR v1.1. The analysis was restricted to V-J combinations with a frequency above 0.0001, which together covered around 99% of the repertoires. The TCS score was defined as the ratio of F50 (clonal expansion) to E x V (chaos), calculated using BLOSUM62-based TCRdist between CDR3 peptides within each V-J. Welch's t-statistics and random forest reduced 514 V-J features to around 14, which were used in a naive Bayes classifier (R e1071). The raw public reads went through TCRdb reprocessing: fastp at Q25, MiXCR clone calling, in-frame beta chains kept. Here each entry gathers all rows of one CDR3 protein and keeps the most common genes and DNA. The V and J calls were determined by TCRdb, not by the authors. The sample table shows about 420,000 distinct CDR3 sequences, and roughly 14% are seen once. In total, the top ten clones hold 11% to 15% of the sample.

The junction shows trimming of 4 bases on V and 3 bases on J, plus 6 bases between the germline ends. CDR1 and CDR2 are read off the germline V gene as MGHDK and SYGVNS. CDR3 length: 13 amino acids, cysteine to phenylalanine. Only CDR3 DNA remains: 39 bases, in frame from the first base. With respect to this clonotype: The clone's antigen remains unknown. No base-level quality is on record; no much larger clone is a single base apart.

This receptor chain uses TRBV25-1 and TRBJ2-2; no D gene call is confident. The clonotype comes from a woman under 30 with Graves' hyperthyroidism. Sequenced input: blood. The nucleotides read TGTGCCAGCAGTGGTCTATACACCGGGGAGCTGTTTTTT. Translated, it reads CASSGLYTGELFF.